This TCR beta chain is drawn from a study of graft-versus-host responses after intestinal transplantation. Germline trimming cut 3 bases from V and 1 base from J; bases unmatched to any gene: 3. This CDR3 region has 15 residues. The germline CDR1 and CDR2 sequences are MDHEN and SYDVKM. Profiled with immunoSEQ multiplex PCR; TCRdb holds only in-frame clones, not every one. The data show about 120,000 clones, approximately 95% seen once. This clone was seen once. The target antigen is unknown. This sequence joins TRBV28 and TRBJ2-1, with 7 bases matching TRBD2. The source was unstimulated CD8+ T cells sorted from spleen or lymph node cells, collected before intestinal transplant. The sequence came from a human donor who received an intestinal transplant. The DNA for the CDR3 is TGTGCCAGCAGTTTTCTAGCGGTATCCTACAATGAGCAGTTCTTC. Protein sequence: CASSFLAVSYNEQFF. The full variable domain, completed using reference TRBV28 and TRBJ2-1, is DVKVTQSSRYLVKRTGEKVFLECVQDMDHENMFWYRQDPGLGLRLIYFSYDVKMKEKGDIPEGYSVSREKKERFSLILESASTNQTSMYLCASSFLAVSYNEQFFGPGTRLTVL.